This TCR beta chain was obtained from a study of T cell responses to AZD1222 COVID-19 vaccine. The CDR3 contains 14 residues. The V gene lost 4 bases and the J gene lost 5 bases, with 14 bases spanning the gap. In germline, CDR1 is SGHRS, CDR2 YFSETQ. The data were produced by immunoSEQ multiplex PCR, yet TCRdb's version contains in-frame clones alone and is incomplete. Among fewer than 100,000 clones listed, roughly 89% were seen once. The rearrangement links TRBV5-1 to TRBJ2-3; the D gene is possibly TRBD1 (6 bases). This specimen consisted of peripheral blood, obtained 28 days after the second AZD1222 dose. This sequence was found in an adult who received the AZD1222 COVID-19 vaccine. The chain's CDR3 is CASSRWTEEDTQYF. DNA of the CDR3: TGCGCCAGCAGCCGTTGGACAGAAGAAGATACGCAGTATTTT.